This TCR beta chain was retrieved from a study of immune cell composition in non-small cell lung cancer. Clones were read by immunoSEQ multiplex PCR, and TCRdb kept only the in-frame ones, dropping some. The data contain more than 11,000 clones, about 84% of them seen just once; the ten biggest clones take up roughly 10%. Germline V CDR1 and CDR2: GTSNPN, SVGIG (reference sequence). The J segment lost 2 bases and the V segment lost 1 base, leaving 3 bases of the junction unmatched. This CDR3 is built from 14 residues. The material sequenced was lung tumor tissue. This chain uses TRBV30 with TRBJ2-3; 7 nucleotides line up with TRBD2. The origin of this receptor is a human donor with non-small cell lung cancer. CDR3 DNA sequence: TGTGCCTGGAGTGAGCTAGCGGACACAGATACGCAGTATTTT. It translates to CAWSELADTDTQYF.